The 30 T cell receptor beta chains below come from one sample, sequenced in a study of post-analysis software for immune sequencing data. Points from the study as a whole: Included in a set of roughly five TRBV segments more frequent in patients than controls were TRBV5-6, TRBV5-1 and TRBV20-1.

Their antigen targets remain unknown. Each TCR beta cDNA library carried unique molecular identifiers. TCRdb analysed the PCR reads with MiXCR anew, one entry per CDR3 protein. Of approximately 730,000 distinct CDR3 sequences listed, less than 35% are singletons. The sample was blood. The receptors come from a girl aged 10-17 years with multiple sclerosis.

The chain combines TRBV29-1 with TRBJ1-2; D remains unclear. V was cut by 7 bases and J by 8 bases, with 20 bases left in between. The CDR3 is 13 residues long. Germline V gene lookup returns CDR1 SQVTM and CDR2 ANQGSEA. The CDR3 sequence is CSALDLRAGGYTF. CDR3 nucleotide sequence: TGCAGCGCCTTAGACCTAAGGGCGGGCGGCTACACCTTC. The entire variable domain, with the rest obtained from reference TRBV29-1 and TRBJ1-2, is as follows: SAVISQKPSRDICQRGTSLTIQCQVDSQVTMMFWYRQQPGQSLTLIATANQGSEATYESGFVIDKFPISRPNLTFSTLTVSNMSPEDSSIYLCSALDLRAGGYTFGSGTRLTVV.

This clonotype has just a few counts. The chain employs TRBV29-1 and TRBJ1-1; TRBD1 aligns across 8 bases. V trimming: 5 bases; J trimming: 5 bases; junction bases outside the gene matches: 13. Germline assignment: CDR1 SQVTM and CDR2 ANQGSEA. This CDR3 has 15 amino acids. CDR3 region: CSVSPTGARETEAFF. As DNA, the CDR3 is TGCAGCGTTTCTCCGACAGGGGCCCGCGAAACTGAAGCTTTCTTT. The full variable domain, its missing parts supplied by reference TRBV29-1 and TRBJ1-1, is SAVISQKPSRDICQRGTSLTIQCQVDSQVTMMFWYRQQPGQSLTLIATANQGSEATYESGFVIDKFPISRPNLTFSTLTVSNMSPEDSSIYLCSVSPTGARETEAFFGQGTRLTVV.

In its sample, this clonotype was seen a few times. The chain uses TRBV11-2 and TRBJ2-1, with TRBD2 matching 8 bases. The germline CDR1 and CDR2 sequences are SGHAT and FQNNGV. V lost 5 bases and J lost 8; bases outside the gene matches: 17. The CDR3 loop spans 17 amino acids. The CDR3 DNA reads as TGTGCCAGCAGCCTAAGGGCTAGCGGGCCCCTGGGGCATGAGCAGTTCTTC. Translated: CASSLRASGPLGHEQFF.

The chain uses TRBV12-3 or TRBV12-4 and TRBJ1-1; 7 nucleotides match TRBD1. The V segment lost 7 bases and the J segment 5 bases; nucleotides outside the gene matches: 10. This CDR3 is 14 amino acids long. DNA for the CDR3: TGTGCCAGCACCGTAGGACAGGTGGAGACTGAAGCTTTCTTT. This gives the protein CASTVGQVETEAFF.

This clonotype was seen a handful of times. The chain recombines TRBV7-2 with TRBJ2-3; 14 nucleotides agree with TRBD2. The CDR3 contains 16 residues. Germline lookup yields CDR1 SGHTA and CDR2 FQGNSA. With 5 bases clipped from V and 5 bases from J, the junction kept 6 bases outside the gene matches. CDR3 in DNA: TGTGCCAGCAGCGAGCGACTAGCGGGAGGGCGAGATACGCAGTATTTT. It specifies CASSERLAGGRDTQYF.

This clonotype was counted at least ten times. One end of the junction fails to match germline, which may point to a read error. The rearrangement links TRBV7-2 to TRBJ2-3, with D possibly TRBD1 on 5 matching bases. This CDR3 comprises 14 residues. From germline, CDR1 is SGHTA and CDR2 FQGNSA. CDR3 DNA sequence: TGTGCCAGCAGTTTAGGGGCAAGCACAGATACGCAGTATTTT. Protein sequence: CASSLGASTDTQYF.

As DNA, the CDR3 is TGTGCCAGCAGGAGACAGGGGGTGGGTGAGCAGTTCTTC. This sequence encodes CASRRQGVGEQFF. The V call is TRBV6-6, the J call TRBJ2-1; 9 bases fit TRBD1. J was trimmed by 9 bases and V by 6 bases; bases with no gene match: 6. This CDR3 spans 13 amino acids. CDR1 is MNHNY, CDR2 SVGAGI, per germline (reference sequence).

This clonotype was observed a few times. For the CDR3, the DNA is TGTGCCAGTTTCGGAAGGGAAGCTTTCTTT. Its translation is CASFGREAFF. The rearrangement uses TRBV27 and TRBJ1-1; D is undetermined. This CDR3 spans 10 amino acids. CDR1 is MNHEY and CDR2 is SMNVEV in the germline V gene (reference sequence). V lost 9 bases and J lost 8, with 10 bases in between.

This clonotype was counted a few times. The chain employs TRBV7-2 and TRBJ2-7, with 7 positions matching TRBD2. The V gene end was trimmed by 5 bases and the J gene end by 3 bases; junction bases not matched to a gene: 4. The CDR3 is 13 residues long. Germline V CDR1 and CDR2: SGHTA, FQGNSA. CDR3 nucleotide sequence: TGTGCCAGCAGCCGGGGACTACTCTACGAGCAGTACTTC. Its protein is CASSRGLLYEQYF.

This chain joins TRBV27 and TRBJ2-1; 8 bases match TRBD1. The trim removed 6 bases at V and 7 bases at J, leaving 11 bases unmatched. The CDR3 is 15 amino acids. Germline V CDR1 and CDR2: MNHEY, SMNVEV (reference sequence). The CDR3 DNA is TGTGCCAGCAGCCCCAGGGGGCGGTCTAGGAATGAGCAGTTCTTC. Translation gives CASSPRGRSRNEQFF.

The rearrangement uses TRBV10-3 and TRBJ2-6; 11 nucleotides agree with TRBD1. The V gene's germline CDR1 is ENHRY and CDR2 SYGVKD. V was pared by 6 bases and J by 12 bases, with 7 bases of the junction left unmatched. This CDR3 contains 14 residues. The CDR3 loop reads CAIRAGTGGSVLTF. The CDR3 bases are TGTGCCATCAGAGCCGGGACAGGGGGTTCCGTCCTGACTTTC.

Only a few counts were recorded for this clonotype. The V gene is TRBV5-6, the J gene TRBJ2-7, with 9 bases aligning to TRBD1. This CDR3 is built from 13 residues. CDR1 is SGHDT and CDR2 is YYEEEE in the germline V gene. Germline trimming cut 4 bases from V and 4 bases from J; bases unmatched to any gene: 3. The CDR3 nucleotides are TGTGCCAGCAGCGGGACAGGGCGGTACGAGCAGTACTTC. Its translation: CASSGTGRYEQYF.

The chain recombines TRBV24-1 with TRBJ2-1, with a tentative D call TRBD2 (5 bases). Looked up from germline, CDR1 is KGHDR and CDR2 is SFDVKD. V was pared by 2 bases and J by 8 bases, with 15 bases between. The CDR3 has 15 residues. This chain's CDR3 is CATSDSRRGNHEQFF. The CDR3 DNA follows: TGTGCCACCAGTGATTCCCGAAGAGGGAACCATGAGCAGTTCTTC.

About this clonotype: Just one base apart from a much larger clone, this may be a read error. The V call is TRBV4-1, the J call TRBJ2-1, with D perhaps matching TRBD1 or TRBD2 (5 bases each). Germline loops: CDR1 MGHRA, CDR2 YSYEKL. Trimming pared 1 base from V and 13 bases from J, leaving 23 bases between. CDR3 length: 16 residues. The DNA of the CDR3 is TGCGCCAGCAGCCAAGTCGAAAACCGGGACGGAATTTTTCAGTTCTTC. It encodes CASSQVENRDGIFQFF.

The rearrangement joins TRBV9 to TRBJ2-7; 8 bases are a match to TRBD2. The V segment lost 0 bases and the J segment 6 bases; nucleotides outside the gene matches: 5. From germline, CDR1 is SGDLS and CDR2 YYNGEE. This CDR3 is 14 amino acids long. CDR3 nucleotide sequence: TGTGCCAGCAGCGTAGACGGGAGGGCCTCCGAGCAGTACTTC. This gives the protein CASSVDGRASEQYF.

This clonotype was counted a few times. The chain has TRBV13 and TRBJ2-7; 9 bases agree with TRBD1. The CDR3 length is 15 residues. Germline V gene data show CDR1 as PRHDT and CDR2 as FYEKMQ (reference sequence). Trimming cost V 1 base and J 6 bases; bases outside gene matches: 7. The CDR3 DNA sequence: TGTGCCAGCAGCTTAGTGGGGACAGGGTCACTCGAGCAGTACTTC. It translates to CASSLVGTGSLEQYF.

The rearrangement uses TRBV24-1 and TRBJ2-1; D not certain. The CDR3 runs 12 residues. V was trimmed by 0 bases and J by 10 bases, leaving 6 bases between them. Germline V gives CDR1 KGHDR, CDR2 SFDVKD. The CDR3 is CATSDLSPEQFF. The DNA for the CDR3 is TGTGCCACCAGTGATTTGTCCCCAGAGCAGTTCTTC.

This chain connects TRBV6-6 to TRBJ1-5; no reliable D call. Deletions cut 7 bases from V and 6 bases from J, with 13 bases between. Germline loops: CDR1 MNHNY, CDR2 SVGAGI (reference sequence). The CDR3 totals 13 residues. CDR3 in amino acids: CASTDWGSQPQHF. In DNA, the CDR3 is TGTGCCAGCACCGACTGGGGAAGTCAGCCCCAGCATTTT.

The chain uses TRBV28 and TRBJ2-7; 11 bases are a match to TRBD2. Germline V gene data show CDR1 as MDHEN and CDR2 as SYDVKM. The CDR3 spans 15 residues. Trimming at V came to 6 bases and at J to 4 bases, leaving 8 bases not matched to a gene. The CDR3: CASRKGLADNYEQYF. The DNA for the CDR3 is TGTGCCAGCAGGAAGGGACTAGCGGATAATTACGAGCAGTACTTC.

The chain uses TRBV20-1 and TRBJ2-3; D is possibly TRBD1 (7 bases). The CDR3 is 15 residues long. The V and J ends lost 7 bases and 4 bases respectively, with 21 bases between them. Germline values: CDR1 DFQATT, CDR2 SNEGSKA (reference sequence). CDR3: CSVSRIQGEADTQYF. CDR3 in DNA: TGCAGTGTTAGCCGAATTCAGGGGGAGGCAGATACGCAGTATTTT.

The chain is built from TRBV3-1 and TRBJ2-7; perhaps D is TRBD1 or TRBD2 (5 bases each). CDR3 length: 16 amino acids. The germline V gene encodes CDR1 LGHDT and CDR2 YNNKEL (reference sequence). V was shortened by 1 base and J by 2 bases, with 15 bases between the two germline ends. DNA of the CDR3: TGTGCCAGCAGCCAAGGAGGGCCAGGGAACACCTACGAGCAGTACTTC. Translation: CASSQGGPGNTYEQYF.

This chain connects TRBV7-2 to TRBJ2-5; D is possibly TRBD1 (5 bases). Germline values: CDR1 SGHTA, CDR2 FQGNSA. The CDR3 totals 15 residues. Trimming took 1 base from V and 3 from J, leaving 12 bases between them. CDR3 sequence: CASSLGVGREETQYF. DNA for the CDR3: TGTGCCAGCAGCTTAGGTGTCGGCAGGGAAGAGACCCAGTACTTC.

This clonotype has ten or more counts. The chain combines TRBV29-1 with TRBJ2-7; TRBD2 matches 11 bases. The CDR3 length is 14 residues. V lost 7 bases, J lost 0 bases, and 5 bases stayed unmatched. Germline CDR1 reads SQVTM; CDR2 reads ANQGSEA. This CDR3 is CSALAGGASYEQYF. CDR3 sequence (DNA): TGCAGCGCCTTAGCGGGAGGGGCCTCCTACGAGCAGTACTTC.

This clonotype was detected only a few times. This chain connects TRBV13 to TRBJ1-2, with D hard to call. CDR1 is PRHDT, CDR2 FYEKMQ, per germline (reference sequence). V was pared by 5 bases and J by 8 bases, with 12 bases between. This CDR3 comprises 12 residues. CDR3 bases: TGTGCCAGCAGCATCCAGAGAGGGGGCTACACCTTC. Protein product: CASSIQRGGYTF. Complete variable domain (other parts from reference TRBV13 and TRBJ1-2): AAGVIQSPRHLIKEKRETATLKCYPIPRHDTVYWYQQGPGQDPQFLISFYEKMQSDKGSIPDRFSAQQFSDYHSELNMSSLELGDSALYFCASSIQRGGYTFGSGTRLTVV.

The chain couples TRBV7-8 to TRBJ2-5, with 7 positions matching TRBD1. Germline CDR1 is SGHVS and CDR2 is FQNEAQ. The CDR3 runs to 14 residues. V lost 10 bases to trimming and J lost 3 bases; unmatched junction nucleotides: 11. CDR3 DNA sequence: TGTGCCACCCTCCCAGGGGACAGAAAAGAGACCCAGTACTTC. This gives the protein CATLPGDRKETQYF.

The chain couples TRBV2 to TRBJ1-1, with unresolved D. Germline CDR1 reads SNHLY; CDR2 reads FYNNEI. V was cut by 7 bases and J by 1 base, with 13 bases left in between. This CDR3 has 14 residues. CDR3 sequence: CASNPGQRNTEAFF. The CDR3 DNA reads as TGTGCCAGCAATCCAGGCCAGCGGAACACTGAAGCTTTCTTT. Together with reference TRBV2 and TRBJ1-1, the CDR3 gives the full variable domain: EPEVTQTPSHQVTQMGQEVILRCVPISNHLYFYWYRQILGQKVEFLVSFYNNEISEKSEIFDDQFSVERPDGSNFTLKIRSTKLEDSAMYFCASNPGQRNTEAFFGQGTRLTVV.

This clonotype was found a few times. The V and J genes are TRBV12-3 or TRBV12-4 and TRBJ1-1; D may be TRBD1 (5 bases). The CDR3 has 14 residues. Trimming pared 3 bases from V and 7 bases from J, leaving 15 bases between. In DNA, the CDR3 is TGTGCCAGCAGTTTCCCAGGGAGTACGCGTGAAGCTTTCTTT. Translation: CASSFPGSTREAFF.

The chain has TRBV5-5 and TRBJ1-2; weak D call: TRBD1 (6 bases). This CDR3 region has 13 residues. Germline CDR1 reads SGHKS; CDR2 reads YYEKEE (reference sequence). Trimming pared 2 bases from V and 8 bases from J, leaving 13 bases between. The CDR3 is CASSFNRVFGYTF. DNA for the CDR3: TGTGCCAGCAGCTTCAACAGGGTATTCGGCTACACCTTC.

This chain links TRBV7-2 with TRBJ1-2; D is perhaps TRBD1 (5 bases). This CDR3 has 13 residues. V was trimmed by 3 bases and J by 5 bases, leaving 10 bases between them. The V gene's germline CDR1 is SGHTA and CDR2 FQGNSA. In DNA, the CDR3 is TGTGCCAGCAGCTTGGGGGTTATATATGGCTACACCTTC. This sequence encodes CASSLGVIYGYTF.

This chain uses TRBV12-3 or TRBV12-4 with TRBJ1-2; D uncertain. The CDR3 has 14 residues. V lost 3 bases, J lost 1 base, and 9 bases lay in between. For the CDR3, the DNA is TGTGCCAGCAGTTTTGAAAACGTTAACTATGGCTACACCTTC. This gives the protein CASSFENVNYGYTF.